This T cell receptor beta chain was observed in a study of blood T cells in healthy people across ages (dated by TCRdb to between 2015 and 2016). At the level of the whole study: In model experiments, roughly one uniquely barcoded TCR beta cDNA molecule per two T cells was captured by template switching. To track age-related changes in TCR beta repertoire diversity, the study relied on deep sequencing normalized with unique cDNA molecular identifiers. Donors were grouped into four age groups: young (average roughly 15 years), middle-aged (approximately 41), aged (over 55) and long-lived (about 82). To avoid experimental bias, donors of different ages were spread randomly across the sequencing lanes. The study analyzed two additional independent replicas of 1 million unique cDNA reads from the same blood draw for two donors, one aged 18 to 29 and one aged 80 or older.

The roughly 37 donors, aged about 6 to 95 years, were systemically healthy Caucasian individuals from Russia. Each donor gave about 9.7 milliliters of peripheral blood, drawn into EDTA-treated Vacutainer tubes. Ficoll-Paque density-gradient centrifugation was used to isolate PBMCs, with at least 6 million per sample. Trizol reagent was used to extract total RNA from the PBMCs, yielding at least 5.5 micrograms per sample. For every donor, flow cytometry on a PBMC aliquot measured the percentage of naive CD45RAhigh/CD27high T cells. Libraries were constructed by 5' RACE. The listed sequencing device is Illumina HiSeq 2500. A second 7 to 11 cycle PCR used a sample-barcoded 5' primer and a J-beta primer mix. A template-switch 5' adaptor carrying 12 random nucleotides introduced a unique molecular identifier onto each TCR beta cDNA molecule. Each sample yielded at least 2.5 million CDR3-containing paired-end reads. First-strand cDNA synthesis was performed from all RNA using the Mint cDNA synthesis kit, with priming by a TRBC-specific oligonucleotide. After uracil-DNA glycosylase treatment, a first 18-cycle PCR used universal primers M1SS and BC2_uni_R on all cDNA. The paper's data handling went like this. For normalization, 1 million high-quality reads, each with a distinct molecular identifier, were randomly selected from each sample. Reads with shared molecular identifiers were discarded instead of being binned into consensus sequences. MiTCR, with a Q25 quality threshold and the strictest error-elimination algorithm, was used for CDR3 identification, clonotype clustering and error correction. A nonparametric unseen species model with Euler transformation was used to estimate a lower bound on total TCR beta diversity. TCRdb applied fastp at Q25 and MiXCR to the public reads, then kept only in-frame beta chains. Entries are consolidated by CDR3 protein sequence, retaining the most common genes and DNA. Clone size and V and J calls follow TCRdb, not the original study. The sample table shows 800,000 to 950,000 distinct CDR3 sequences, and around 46% are seen once. The top ten clones comprise roughly 13% of the sample.

From its cysteine to its phenylalanine, the CDR3 spans 13 amino acids. Left in the record is the CDR3 DNA by itself, 39 bases read in frame from the first base. CDR1 is given as KGHDR and CDR2 as SFDVKD, both from the germline V gene. A remark on this clonotype: This receptor's antigen is unknown. The sample holds no much larger clone one base away, and base qualities are not on file.

The paper as a whole reports these results and caveats: As age increased, observed TCR beta diversity per million T cells dropped in a roughly linear way, and a significant reduction was already evident by age roughly 36. Compared with the aged group, the long-lived group had more naive CD4+ T cells, fewer expanded clones and increased TCR diversity, suggesting age selection. The CMV infection status of donors was not known, potentially confounding age-related changes in expanded clonotypes. Since profiling was done on bulk unsorted PBMCs, naive and antigen-experienced compartments could not be conclusively compared. Observed TCR beta diversity correlated strongly with the percentage of naive T cells measured by flow cytometry. Total diversity estimates from one million sequenced T cells were considered lower bounds and underestimates.

This TCR derives from a man aged 25 to 40 in good health. The source material was blood. The receptor chain draws on TRBV24-1 and TRBJ2-7; a stretch of 9 junction bases matches TRBD1. The J call may be mistaken, given a closer DNA end match to TRBJ2-5. CDR3 sequence: CATRDRGRETQYF. The DNA sequence follows: TGTGCCACCAGGGACAGGGGACGTGAGACCCAGTACTTC.